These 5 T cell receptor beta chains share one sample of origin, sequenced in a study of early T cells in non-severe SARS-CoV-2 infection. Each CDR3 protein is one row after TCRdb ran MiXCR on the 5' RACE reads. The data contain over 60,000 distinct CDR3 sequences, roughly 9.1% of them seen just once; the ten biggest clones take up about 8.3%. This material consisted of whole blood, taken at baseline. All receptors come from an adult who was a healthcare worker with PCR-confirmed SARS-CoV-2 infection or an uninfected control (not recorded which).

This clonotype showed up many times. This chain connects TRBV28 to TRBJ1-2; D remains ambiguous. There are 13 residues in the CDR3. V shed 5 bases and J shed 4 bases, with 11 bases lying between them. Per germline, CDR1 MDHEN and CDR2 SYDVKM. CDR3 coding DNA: TGTGCCAGCAGTGAGCGGCCCACCTATGGCTACACCTTC. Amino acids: CASSERPTYGYTF.

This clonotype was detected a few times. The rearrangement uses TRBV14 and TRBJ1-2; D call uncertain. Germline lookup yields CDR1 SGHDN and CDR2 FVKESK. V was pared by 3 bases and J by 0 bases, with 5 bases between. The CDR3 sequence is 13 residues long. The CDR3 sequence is CASSHGPNYGYTF. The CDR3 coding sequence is TGTGCCAGCAGCCATGGACCTAACTATGGCTACACCTTC.

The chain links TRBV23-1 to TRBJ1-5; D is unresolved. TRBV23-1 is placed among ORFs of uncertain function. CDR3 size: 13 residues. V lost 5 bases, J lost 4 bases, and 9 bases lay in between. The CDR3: CASSMLGNQPQHF. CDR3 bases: TGCGCCAGCAGTATGTTAGGAAATCAGCCCCAGCATTTT.

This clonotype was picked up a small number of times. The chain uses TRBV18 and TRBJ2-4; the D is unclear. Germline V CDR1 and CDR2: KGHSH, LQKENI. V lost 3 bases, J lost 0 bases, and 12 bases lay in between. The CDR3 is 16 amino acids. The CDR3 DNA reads TGTGCCAGCTCACCGCAGCAGACATTAGCCAAAAACATTCAGTACTTC. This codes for CASSPQQTLAKNIQYF.

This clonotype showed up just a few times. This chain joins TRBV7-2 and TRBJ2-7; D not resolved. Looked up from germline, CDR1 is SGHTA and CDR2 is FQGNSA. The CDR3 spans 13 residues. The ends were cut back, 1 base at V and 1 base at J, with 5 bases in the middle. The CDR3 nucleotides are TGTGCCAGCAGCTTAGTACAGTCCTACGAGCAGTACTTC. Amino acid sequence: CASSLVQSYEQYF.